This T cell receptor (beta chain) originates from a study of blood T cell repertoires in COVID-19. Background on the study: Acute-phase and convalescent COVID-19 samples originated in the United States, Italy and Spain. T cells, B-cell-depleted T cells, or PBMCs supplied cDNA or gDNA.

This CDR3 region has 15 residues. Germline loops: CDR1 MGHDK, CDR2 SYGVNS. Between the trimmed V and J ends, which lost 4 bases and 0 bases, there was a span of 11 bases. Original handling: Nucleated cell number was recorded as an estimate derived from reference gene primer amplification. Method: immunoSEQ multiplex PCR; TCRdb's copy keeps in-frame clones and lacks some. V, J and clone size derive from that table, while D and trimming were established from the DNA sequence. The sample includes approximately 180,000 clones, 80% to 90% of them seen just once. The rearrangement links TRBV25-1 to TRBJ2-3; weak D call: TRBD1 (5 bases). This TCR was recovered from a human donor with active or convalescent COVID-19. The donor label of this sample is uncertain. Sequencing was performed on peripheral blood. The CDR3 protein is CASSGRGASTDTQYF. CDR3 sequence (DNA): TGTGCCAGCAGTGGAAGGGGTGCTAGCACAGATACGCAGTATTTT.